The subject of this entry is one T cell receptor (beta chain). These data originate in a study of blood T cell repertoires in COVID-19. Assay used: immunoSEQ multiplex PCR; TCRdb lists only in-frame clones, some missing. The data show fewer than 250,000 clones, with around nine tenths seen just once and 10% to 14% held by the top ten. Sequenced: PBMCs or T cells enriched from blood (not recorded which). The sequence came from a man younger than 40 who had recovered from COVID-19.

The CDR3 sequence: CASSNRYRGSSYEQYF. CDR3 nucleotides: TGTGCCAGTAGTAACCGATACAGGGGGAGCTCCTACGAGCAGTACTTC. The V and J genes are TRBV19 and TRBJ2-7; 8 bases fit TRBD1. The J segment lost 0 bases and the V segment lost 4 bases, leaving 8 bases of the junction unmatched. The CDR3 extends over 16 amino acids. Per the germline V gene, CDR1 is LNHDA and CDR2 is SQIVND (reference sequence).